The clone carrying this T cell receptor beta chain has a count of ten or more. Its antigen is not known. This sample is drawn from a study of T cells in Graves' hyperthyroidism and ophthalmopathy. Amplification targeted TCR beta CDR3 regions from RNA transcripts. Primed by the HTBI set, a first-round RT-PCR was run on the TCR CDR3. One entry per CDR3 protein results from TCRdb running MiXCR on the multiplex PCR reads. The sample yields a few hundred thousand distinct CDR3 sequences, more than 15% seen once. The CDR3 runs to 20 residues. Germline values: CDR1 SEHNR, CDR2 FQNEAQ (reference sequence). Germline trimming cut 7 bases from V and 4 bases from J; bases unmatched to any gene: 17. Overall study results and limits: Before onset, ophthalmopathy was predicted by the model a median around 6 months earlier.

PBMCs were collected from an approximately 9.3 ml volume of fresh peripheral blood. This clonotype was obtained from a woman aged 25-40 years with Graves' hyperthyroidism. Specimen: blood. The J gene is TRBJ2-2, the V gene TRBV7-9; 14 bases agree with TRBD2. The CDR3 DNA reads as TGTGCCAGCATCCCTACCGGGACTAGCGGGAGACGGACGAGCACCGGGGAGCTGTTTTTT. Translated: CASIPTGTSGRRTSTGELFF.